This TCR beta chain was captured in a study of blood T cell repertoires in COVID-19. About the study: The study drew acute and convalescent COVID-19 samples from the United States, Italy and Spain. The analysed material was cDNA or gDNA that came from T cells, B-cell-depleted T cells, or PBMCs.

In the authors' methods: Reference gene primer amplification gave estimated nucleated cell counts. Profiled with immunoSEQ multiplex PCR; TCRdb holds only in-frame clones, not every one. For V, J and clone size, that table is used; D and trimming come from the DNA. Here the sample spans 140,000 to 150,000 clones, about 80% being singletons. Per the germline V gene, CDR1 is SGHTA and CDR2 is FQGNSA. The CDR3 totals 15 residues. J was trimmed by 7 bases and V by 3 bases; bases with no gene match: 4. The sequence was obtained from a man between 45 and 60 years old with acute or convalescent COVID-19. What was sequenced was peripheral blood. V and J are TRBV7-2 and TRBJ2-5; 14 bases line up with TRBD2. The CDR3 region has the DNA TGTGCCAGCAGCTTCCTGACTAGCGGGGGGGGGACCCAGTACTTC. Translating it yields CASSFLTSGGGTQYF.